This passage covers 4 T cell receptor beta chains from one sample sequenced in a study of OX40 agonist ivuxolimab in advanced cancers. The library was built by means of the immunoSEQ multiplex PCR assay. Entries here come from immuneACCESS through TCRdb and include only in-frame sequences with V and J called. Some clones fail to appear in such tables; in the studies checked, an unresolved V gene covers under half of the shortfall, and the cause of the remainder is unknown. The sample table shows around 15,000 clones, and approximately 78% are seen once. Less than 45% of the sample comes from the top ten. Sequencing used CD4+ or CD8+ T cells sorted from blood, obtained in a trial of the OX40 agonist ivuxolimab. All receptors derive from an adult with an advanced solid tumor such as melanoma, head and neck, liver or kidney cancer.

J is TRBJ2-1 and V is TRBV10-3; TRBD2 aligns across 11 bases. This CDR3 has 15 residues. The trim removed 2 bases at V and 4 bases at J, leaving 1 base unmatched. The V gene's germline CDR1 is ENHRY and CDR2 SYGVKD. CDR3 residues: CAISEGLAGYNEQFF. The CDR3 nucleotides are TGTGCCATCAGTGAGGGACTAGCGGGTTACAATGAGCAGTTCTTC.

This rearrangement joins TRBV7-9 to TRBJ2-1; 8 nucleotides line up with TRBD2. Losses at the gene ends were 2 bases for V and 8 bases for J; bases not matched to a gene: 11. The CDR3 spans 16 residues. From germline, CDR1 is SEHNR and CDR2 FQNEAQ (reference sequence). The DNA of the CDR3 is TGTGCCAGCAGCTTAACAGCGGGGGCCCAGCCAGATGAGCAGTTCTTC. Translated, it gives CASSLTAGAQPDEQFF.

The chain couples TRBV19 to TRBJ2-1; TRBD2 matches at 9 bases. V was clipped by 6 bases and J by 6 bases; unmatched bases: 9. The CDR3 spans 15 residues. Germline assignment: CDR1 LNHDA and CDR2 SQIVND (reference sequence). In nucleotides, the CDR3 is TGTGCCAGTAGCTACTCCGGGACTAGCCTCAATGAGCAGTTCTTC. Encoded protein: CASSYSGTSLNEQFF.

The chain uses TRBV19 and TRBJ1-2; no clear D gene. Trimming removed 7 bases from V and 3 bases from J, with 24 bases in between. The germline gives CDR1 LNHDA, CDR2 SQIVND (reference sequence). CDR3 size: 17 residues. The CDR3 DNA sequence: TGTGCCAGTAATGGGTGGACGGTTGGATCGTCTCACTATGGCTACACCTTC. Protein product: CASNGWTVGSSHYGYTF.